The 20 T cell receptor beta chains below all came from one sample that was sequenced in a study of siplizumab effects on memory and regulatory T cells. Repertoires were generated with immunoSEQ multiplex PCR, while TCRdb's copy carries only in-frame clones and drops some. Of around 110,000 clones listed, 94% were seen once; the top ten hold roughly 1.7%. The sample consisted of non-Treg CD4+ T cells sorted from blood. The receptors come from a human donor in good health.

The V and J genes are TRBV19 and TRBJ1-2; possibly TRBD1 for D (5 bases). V lost 8 bases and J lost 3, with 13 bases in between. CDR1 is LNHDA and CDR2 is SQIVND in the germline V gene (reference sequence). The CDR3 has 13 residues. The chain's CDR3 is CASAGTAYYGYTF. In DNA form, the CDR3 reads TGTGCCAGTGCCGGGACTGCTTACTATGGCTACACCTTC.

The chain couples TRBV2 to TRBJ1-5; possible D gene TRBD1, 5 bases. From germline, CDR1 is SNHLY and CDR2 FYNNEI. The CDR3 spans 14 residues. The V end lost 6 bases, the J end lost 3 bases, and 12 bases lay between the germline ends. The CDR3: CASSYQGYNQPQHF. CDR3 DNA: TGTGCCAGCAGCTATCAGGGATACAATCAGCCCCAGCATTTT.

The V call is TRBV5-1, the J call TRBJ1-4, with a weak D call TRBD1 (5 bases). Deletions cut 0 bases from V and 7 bases from J, with 10 bases between. CDR1 and CDR2 from the germline V gene are SGHRS and YFSETQ. This CDR3 is 14 amino acids long. CDR3 bases: TGCGCCAGCAGCTTGGAGGGGCCCCCTGAAAAACTGTTTTTT. Translation: CASSLEGPPEKLFF.

Here the CDR3 reads CASSFAQRGEQYF. The CDR3 DNA is TGTGCCAGCAGCTTCGCTCAAAGGGGCGAGCAGTACTTC. The chain employs TRBV5-8 and TRBJ2-7, with a weak D call TRBD1 (5 bases). V shed 2 bases and J shed 6 bases, with 12 bases lying between them. Germline CDR1 SGHTS, CDR2 YDEGEE. The CDR3 spans 13 residues.

The gene calls are TRBV19 and TRBJ1-5; D is unclear. V was cut by 2 bases and J by 0 bases, with 8 bases left in between. Germline-derived CDR1 and CDR2 are LNHDA and SQIVND (reference sequence). The CDR3 extends over 15 amino acids. DNA for the CDR3: TGTGCCAGTAGTATACCACTGTATAGCAATCAGCCCCAGCATTTT. This gives the protein CASSIPLYSNQPQHF.

The chain has TRBV29-1 and TRBJ1-6, with unresolved D. V was shortened by 5 bases and J by 7 bases, with 12 bases between the two germline ends. Germline-derived CDR1 and CDR2 are SQVTM and ANQGSEA. This CDR3 spans 13 amino acids. CDR3 amino acids: CSVRPNDNSPLHF. The CDR3 DNA reads TGCAGCGTTCGGCCCAATGACAATTCACCCCTCCACTTT. The full variable domain, completed using reference TRBV29-1 and TRBJ1-6, is SAVISQKPSRDICQRGTSLTIQCQVDSQVTMMFWYRQQPGQSLTLIATANQGSEATYESGFVIDKFPISRPNLTFSTLTVSNMSPEDSSIYLCSVRPNDNSPLHFGNGTRLTVT.

This rearrangement joins TRBV10-2 to TRBJ2-3, with D unresolved. CDR3 length equals 12 residues. V lost 6 bases, J lost 6 bases, and 10 bases lay in between. From germline, CDR1 is WSHSY and CDR2 SAAADI. CDR3: CASRRSEDTQYF. The CDR3 region has the DNA TGCGCCAGCAGGAGGAGTGAGGATACGCAGTATTTT.

V is TRBV19 and J is TRBJ2-1; no definite D call. V lost 6 bases and J lost 0, with 9 bases in between. The CDR3 totals 14 residues. CDR1 LNHDA and CDR2 SQIVND come from the germline V gene (reference sequence). This chain's CDR3 is CASRATDSYNEQFF. The CDR3 bases are TGTGCCAGTAGGGCAACCGACTCCTACAATGAGCAGTTCTTC.

The chain couples TRBV7-9 to TRBJ1-2, with D possibly matching TRBD1 (5 bases). Germline CDR1 reads SEHNR; CDR2 reads FQNEAQ (reference sequence). Deletions cut 10 bases from V and 4 bases from J, with 16 bases between. The CDR3 runs to 13 residues. CDR3 sequence reads: CATAGKSAYGYTF. The CDR3 DNA reads TGTGCCACCGCAGGGAAATCGGCCTATGGCTACACCTTC.

The chain joins TRBV7-2 to TRBJ1-2, with D possibly matching TRBD1 (5 bases). Germline V gene data show CDR1 as SGHTA and CDR2 as FQGNSA. The CDR3 contains 14 residues. V was cut by 3 bases and J by 8 bases, with 16 bases left in between. The CDR3 is CASSFSRVSGGYTF. DNA of the CDR3: TGTGCCAGCAGCTTCAGCAGGGTGTCAGGAGGCTACACCTTC. Using reference TRBV7-2 and TRBJ1-2 for the parts outside the CDR3, the full variable domain is GAGVSQSPSNKVTEKGKDVELRCDPISGHTALYWYRQSLGQGLEFLIYFQGNSAPDKSGLPSDRFSAERTGGSVSTLTIQRTQQEDSAVYLCASSFSRVSGGYTFGSGTRLTVV.

The chain is built from TRBV5-1 and TRBJ2-5; D possibly uses TRBD1 or TRBD2 (5 bases each). Deletions cut 6 bases from V and 7 bases from J, with 22 bases between. The CDR3 runs to 15 residues. Germline lookup yields CDR1 SGHRS and CDR2 YFSETQ. CDR3 in DNA: TGCGCCAGCAACCCCCCGGAGAGGGGACCGGGGACCCAGTACTTC. Protein: CASNPPERGPGTQYF.

CDR3 residues: CASSWDSGSAGELFF. CDR3 nucleotide sequence: TGTGCCAGCAGTTGGGATAGCGGGAGCGCCGGGGAGCTGTTTTTT. The chain has TRBV27 and TRBJ2-2; 9 positions match TRBD2. The CDR3 runs 15 residues. The germline gives CDR1 MNHEY, CDR2 SMNVEV (reference sequence). V was pared by 4 bases and J by 6 bases, with 6 bases of the junction left unmatched.

The chain recombines TRBV1 with TRBJ2-5; TRBD2 reflects the table's D call only, with no check against the DNA. TRBV1 is flagged as a pseudogene. The CDR3 loop spans 14 amino acids. This CDR3 reads CTSSRGGSQETQYF. CDR3 coding DNA: TGCACCAGCAGTCGGGGGGGGAGCCAAGAGACCCAGTACTTC.

This chain links TRBV12-5 with TRBJ1-1; no clear D gene. The V gene's germline CDR1 is LGHNT and CDR2 FRNRAP. Trimming shortened V by 5 bases and J by 6 bases, and 13 bases separated the two germline ends. The length of the CDR3 is 13 residues. The CDR3 DNA reads TGTGCTAGTGGTGCCTCGGTAATACCTGAAGCTTTCTTT. It translates to CASGASVIPEAFF.

The chain has TRBV5-1 and TRBJ1-2; D call uncertain. Deletions cut 4 bases from V and 2 bases from J, with 12 bases between. The CDR3 has 14 residues. Germline assignment: CDR1 SGHRS and CDR2 YFSETQ. CDR3 sequence reads: CASSQSGGNYGYTF. DNA for the CDR3: TGCGCCAGCAGCCAGAGTGGTGGGAACTATGGCTACACCTTC.

The V gene is TRBV2, the J gene TRBJ2-6; the D is unclear. The CDR3 contains 16 residues. Trimming removed 2 bases from V and 1 base from J, with 9 bases in between. Germline values: CDR1 SNHLY, CDR2 FYNNEI. The DNA for the CDR3 is TGTGCCAGCAGTGAATTACGGCTTTCTGGGGCCAACGTCCTGACTTTC. It is translated as CASSELRLSGANVLTF.

The chain has TRBV6-5 and TRBJ2-7, with D uncertain. CDR3 length: 11 amino acids. The germline V gene has CDR1 MNHEY and CDR2 SVGAGI. V lost 7 bases, J lost 4 bases, and 8 bases lay in between. The chain's CDR3 is CASTLSYEQYF. CDR3 DNA sequence: TGTGCCAGCACTCTTAGTTACGAGCAGTACTTC.

V usage is TRBV4-1 and J usage is TRBJ1-1, with D unresolved. Trimming removed 4 bases from V and 0 bases from J, with 15 bases in between. The CDR3 runs 16 residues. In germline, CDR1 is MGHRA, CDR2 YSYEKL. The CDR3 loop is CASSLPQQTMNTEAFF. CDR3 nucleotide sequence: TGCGCCAGCAGCCTCCCGCAACAGACTATGAACACTGAAGCTTTCTTT.

The chain joins TRBV5-1 to TRBJ2-7, with TRBD1 matching 7 bases. Germline CDR1 and CDR2: SGHRS and YFSETQ. This CDR3 contains 16 residues. With 0 bases clipped from V and 6 bases from J, the junction kept 12 bases outside the gene matches. The CDR3 region is CASSLAFIRTGVEQYF. Written as DNA, the CDR3 is TGCGCCAGCAGCTTGGCTTTCATCCGTACAGGGGTCGAGCAGTACTTC.

This clone was seen a single time. This chain uses TRBV7-7 with TRBJ2-5; 10 bases are shared with TRBD1. The V gene's germline CDR1 is SSHAT and CDR2 FNYEAQ (reference sequence). Germline trimming cut 4 bases from V and 1 base from J; bases unmatched to any gene: 9. This CDR3 is built from 17 residues. Written as DNA, the CDR3 is TGTGCCAGCAGCTCCTCTGGGGGACAGGGGCTCCAAGAGACCCAGTACTTC. Translating it yields CASSSSGGQGLQETQYF.